Sequencing of this TCR beta chain was carried out in a study of CD4 and CD8 cells across lung adenocarcinoma regions. TCRdb redid the calling of the PCR reads with MiXCR, one entry per CDR3 protein. The repertoire holds 9,000 to 13,000 distinct CDR3 sequences, 53% seen once, with approximately 19% in the top ten. Samples came from patients with localized non-small cell lung adenocarcinoma. The V gene's germline CDR1 is SGHRS and CDR2 YFSETQ. Unmatched junction bases numbered 7, after V lost 5 bases and J lost 4 bases. This CDR3 has 15 amino acids. This clonotype was detected ten times or more. What was sequenced was CD4+ T cells from the center of a lung tumor. This chain uses TRBV5-1 with TRBJ2-1, with 9 nucleotides matching TRBD1. The receptor was derived from a male donor with lung adenocarcinoma. The CD4 and CD8 labels of this study may be unreliable. The CDR3 is CASRHDRGAYNEQFF. CDR3 DNA: TGCGCCAGCAGACATGACAGGGGGGCGTACAATGAGCAGTTCTTC.